This T cell receptor beta chain was profiled in a study of OX40 agonist ivuxolimab in advanced cancers. Measured with immunoSEQ multiplex PCR; TCRdb has only the in-frame clones, and not every one. The sample contains about 35,000 clones, more than 60% of which appear only once. Trimming took off 1 base at V and 2 bases at J, with 19 bases between the two ends. This CDR3 has 18 amino acids. Germline V gene lookup returns CDR1 MNHEY and CDR2 SMNVEV (reference sequence). The chain recombines TRBV27 with TRBJ2-3; D is possibly TRBD1 (5 bases). The source of this sequence is an adult with an advanced solid tumor such as melanoma, head and neck, liver or kidney cancer. Sample: CD4+ or CD8+ T cells sorted from blood, taken in a trial of the OX40 agonist ivuxolimab. CDR3 sequence: CASSLWPRGLADTDTQYF. The CDR3 DNA is TGTGCCAGCAGTTTATGGCCAAGGGGCCTGGCCGACACAGATACGCAGTATTTT.